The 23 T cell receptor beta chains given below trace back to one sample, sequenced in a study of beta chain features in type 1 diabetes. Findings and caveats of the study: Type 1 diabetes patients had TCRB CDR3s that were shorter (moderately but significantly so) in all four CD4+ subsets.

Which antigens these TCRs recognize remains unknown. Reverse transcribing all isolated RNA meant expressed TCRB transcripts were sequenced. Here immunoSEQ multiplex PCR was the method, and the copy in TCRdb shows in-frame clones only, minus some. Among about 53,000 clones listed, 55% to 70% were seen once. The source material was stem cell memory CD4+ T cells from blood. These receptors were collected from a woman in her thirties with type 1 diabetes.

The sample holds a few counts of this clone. This CDR3 is CASSPGTDMNTEAFF. The CDR3 nucleotides are TGTGCCAGCTCACCAGGGACAGACATGAACACTGAAGCTTTCTTT. The rearrangement links TRBV18 to TRBJ1-1; 7 bases agree with TRBD1. After removal of 2 bases from V and 0 bases from J, the junction contained 3 bases not matched to a gene. The CDR3 is made up of 15 amino acids. Looked up from germline, CDR1 is KGHSH and CDR2 is LQKENI.

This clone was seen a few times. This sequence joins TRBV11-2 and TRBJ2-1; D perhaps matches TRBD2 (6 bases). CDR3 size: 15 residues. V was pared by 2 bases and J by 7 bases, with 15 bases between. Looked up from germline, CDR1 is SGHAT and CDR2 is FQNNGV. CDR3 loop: CASSLLGLPSNEQFF. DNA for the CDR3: TGTGCCAGCAGCTTACTTGGACTACCTTCGAATGAGCAGTTCTTC.

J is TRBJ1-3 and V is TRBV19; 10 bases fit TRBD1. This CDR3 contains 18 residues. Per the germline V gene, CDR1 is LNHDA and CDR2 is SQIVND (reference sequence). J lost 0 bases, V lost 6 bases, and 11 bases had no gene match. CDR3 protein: CASRHRRTGGISGNTIYF. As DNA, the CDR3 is TGTGCCAGTAGACATCGGCGGACAGGGGGTATCTCTGGAAACACCATATATTTT.

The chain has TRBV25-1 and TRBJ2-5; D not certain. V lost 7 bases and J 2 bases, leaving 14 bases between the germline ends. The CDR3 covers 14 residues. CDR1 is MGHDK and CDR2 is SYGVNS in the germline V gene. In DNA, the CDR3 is TGTGCCAGCACTCCCTCCACCCTACAAGAGACCCAGTACTTC. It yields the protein CASTPSTLQETQYF. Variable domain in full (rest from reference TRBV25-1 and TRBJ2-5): EADIYQTPRYLVIGTGKKITLECSQTMGHDKMYWYQQDPGMELHLIHYSYGVNSTEKGDLSSESTVSRIRTEHFPLTLESARPSHTSQYLCASTPSTLQETQYFGPGTRLLVL.

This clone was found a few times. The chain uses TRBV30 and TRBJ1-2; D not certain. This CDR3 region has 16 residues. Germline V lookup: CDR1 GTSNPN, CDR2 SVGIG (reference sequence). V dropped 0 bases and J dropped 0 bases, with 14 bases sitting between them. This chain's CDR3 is CAWSVRFQASNYGYTF. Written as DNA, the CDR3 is TGTGCCTGGAGTGTACGATTCCAGGCCTCTAACTATGGCTACACCTTC. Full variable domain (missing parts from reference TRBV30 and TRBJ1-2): SQTIHQWPATLVQPVGSPLSLECTVEGTSNPNLYWYRQAAGRGLQLLFYSVGIGQISSEVPQNLSASRPQDRQFILSSKKLLLSDSGFYLCAWSVRFQASNYGYTFGSGTRLTVV.

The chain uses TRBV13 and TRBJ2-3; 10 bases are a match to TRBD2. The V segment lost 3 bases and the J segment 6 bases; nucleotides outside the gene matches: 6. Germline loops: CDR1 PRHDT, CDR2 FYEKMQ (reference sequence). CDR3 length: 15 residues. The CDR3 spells CASSLIAGGLDTQYF. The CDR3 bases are TGTGCCAGCAGCTTGATAGCGGGAGGATTGGATACGCAGTATTTT.

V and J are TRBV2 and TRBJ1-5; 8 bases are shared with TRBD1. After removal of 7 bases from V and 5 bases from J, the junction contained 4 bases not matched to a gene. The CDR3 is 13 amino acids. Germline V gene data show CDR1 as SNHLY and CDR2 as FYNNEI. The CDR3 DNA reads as TGTGCCAGCACAGGGGGCGCAGATCAGCCCCAGCATTTT. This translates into CASTGGADQPQHF.

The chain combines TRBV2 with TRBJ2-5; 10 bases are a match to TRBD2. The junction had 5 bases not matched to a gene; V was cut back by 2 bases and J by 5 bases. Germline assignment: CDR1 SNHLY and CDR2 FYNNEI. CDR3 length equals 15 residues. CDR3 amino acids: CASSESSGSVETQYF. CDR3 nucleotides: TGTGCCAGCAGTGAATCTAGCGGGAGCGTGGAGACCCAGTACTTC.

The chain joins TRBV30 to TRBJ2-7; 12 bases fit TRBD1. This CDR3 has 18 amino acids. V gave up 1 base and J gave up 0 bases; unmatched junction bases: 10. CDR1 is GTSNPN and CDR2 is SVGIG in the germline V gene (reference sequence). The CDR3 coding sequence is TGTGCCTGGAGTGGAGCCCTCCGGGGACAGGGGGCCTCCTACGAGCAGTACTTC. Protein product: CAWSGALRGQGASYEQYF.

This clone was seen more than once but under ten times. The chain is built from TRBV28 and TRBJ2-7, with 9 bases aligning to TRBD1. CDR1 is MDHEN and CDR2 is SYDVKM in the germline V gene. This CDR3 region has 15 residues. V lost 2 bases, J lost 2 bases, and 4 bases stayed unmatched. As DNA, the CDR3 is TGTGCCAGCAGTTTAGGGACAGGGAGGCCCTACGAGCAGTACTTC. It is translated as CASSLGTGRPYEQYF. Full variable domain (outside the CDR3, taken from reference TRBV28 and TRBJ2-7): DVKVTQSSRYLVKRTGEKVFLECVQDMDHENMFWYRQDPGLGLRLIYFSYDVKMKEKGDIPEGYSVSREKKERFSLILESASTNQTSMYLCASSLGTGRPYEQYFGPGTRLTVT.

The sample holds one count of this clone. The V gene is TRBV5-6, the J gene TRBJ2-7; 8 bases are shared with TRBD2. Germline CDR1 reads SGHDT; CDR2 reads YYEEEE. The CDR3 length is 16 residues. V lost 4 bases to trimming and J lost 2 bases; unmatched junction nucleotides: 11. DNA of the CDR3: TGTGCCAGCAGCCCGGGGCTGGGACTAGGTACCTACGAGCAGTACTTC. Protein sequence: CASSPGLGLGTYEQYF.

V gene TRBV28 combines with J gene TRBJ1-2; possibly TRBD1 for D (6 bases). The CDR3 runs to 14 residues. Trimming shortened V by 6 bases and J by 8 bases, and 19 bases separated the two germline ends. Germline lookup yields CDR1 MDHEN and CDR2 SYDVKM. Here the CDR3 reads CASSQGLGSRGYTF. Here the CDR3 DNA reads TGTGCCAGCAGCCAGGGGTTGGGGTCGCGGGGCTACACCTTC.

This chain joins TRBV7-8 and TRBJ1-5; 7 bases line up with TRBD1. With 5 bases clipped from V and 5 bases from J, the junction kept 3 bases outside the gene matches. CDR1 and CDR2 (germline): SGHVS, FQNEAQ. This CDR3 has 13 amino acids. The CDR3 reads CASSIQGDQPQHF. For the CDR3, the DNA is TGTGCCAGCAGCATTCAGGGGGATCAGCCCCAGCATTTT.

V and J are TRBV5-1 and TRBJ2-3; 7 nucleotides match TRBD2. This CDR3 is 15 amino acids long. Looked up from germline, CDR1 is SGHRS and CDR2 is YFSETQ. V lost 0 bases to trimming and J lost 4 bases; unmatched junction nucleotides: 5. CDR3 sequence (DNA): TGCGCCAGCAGCTTGGAGGGAGGGCCCCCAGATACGCAGTATTTT. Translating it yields CASSLEGGPPDTQYF.

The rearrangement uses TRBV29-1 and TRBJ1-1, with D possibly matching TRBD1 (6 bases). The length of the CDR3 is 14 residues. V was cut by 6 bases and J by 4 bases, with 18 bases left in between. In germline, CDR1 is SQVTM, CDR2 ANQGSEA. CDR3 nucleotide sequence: TGCAGCGTGGAGACCCGACAGGCTATCACTGAAGCTTTCTTT. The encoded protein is CSVETRQAITEAFF. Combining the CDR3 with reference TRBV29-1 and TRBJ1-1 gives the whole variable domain SAVISQKPSRDICQRGTSLTIQCQVDSQVTMMFWYRQQPGQSLTLIATANQGSEATYESGFVIDKFPISRPNLTFSTLTVSNMSPEDSSIYLCSVETRQAITEAFFGQGTRLTVV.

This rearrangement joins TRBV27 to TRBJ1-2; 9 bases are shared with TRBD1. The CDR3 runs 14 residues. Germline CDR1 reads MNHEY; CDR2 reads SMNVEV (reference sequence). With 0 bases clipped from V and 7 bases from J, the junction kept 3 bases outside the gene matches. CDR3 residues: CASSLSYRGLGYTF. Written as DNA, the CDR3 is TGTGCCAGCAGTTTATCCTACAGGGGGCTTGGCTACACCTTC.

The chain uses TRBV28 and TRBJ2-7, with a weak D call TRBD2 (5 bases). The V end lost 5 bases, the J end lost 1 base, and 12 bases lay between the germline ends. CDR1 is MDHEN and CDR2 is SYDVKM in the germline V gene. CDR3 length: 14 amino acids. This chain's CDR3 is CASSPEGLSYEQYF. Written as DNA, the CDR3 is TGTGCCAGCAGTCCCGAGGGCCTATCCTACGAGCAGTACTTC. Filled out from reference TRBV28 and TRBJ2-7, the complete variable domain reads DVKVTQSSRYLVKRTGEKVFLECVQDMDHENMFWYRQDPGLGLRLIYFSYDVKMKEKGDIPEGYSVSREKKERFSLILESASTNQTSMYLCASSPEGLSYEQYFGPGTRLTVT.

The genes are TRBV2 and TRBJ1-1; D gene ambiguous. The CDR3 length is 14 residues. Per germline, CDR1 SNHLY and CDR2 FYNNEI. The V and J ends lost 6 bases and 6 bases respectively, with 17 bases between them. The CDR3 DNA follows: TGTGCCAGCAGCGCTTTGGGCCAAGTCGCTGAAGCTTTCTTT. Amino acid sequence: CASSALGQVAEAFF.

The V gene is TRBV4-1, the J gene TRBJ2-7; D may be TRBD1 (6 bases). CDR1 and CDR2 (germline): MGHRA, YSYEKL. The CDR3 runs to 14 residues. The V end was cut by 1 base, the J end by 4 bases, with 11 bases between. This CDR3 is CASSQVGGNYEQYF. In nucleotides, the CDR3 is TGCGCCAGCAGCCAAGTAGGGGGTAATTACGAGCAGTACTTC.

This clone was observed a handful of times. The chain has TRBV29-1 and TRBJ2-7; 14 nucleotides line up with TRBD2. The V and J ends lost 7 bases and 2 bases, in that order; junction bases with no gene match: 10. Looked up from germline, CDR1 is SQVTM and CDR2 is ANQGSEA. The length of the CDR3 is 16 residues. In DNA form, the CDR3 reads TGCAGCGCCACATCCCTGACTAGCGGGAGGGCCTACGAGCAGTACTTC. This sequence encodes CSATSLTSGRAYEQYF.

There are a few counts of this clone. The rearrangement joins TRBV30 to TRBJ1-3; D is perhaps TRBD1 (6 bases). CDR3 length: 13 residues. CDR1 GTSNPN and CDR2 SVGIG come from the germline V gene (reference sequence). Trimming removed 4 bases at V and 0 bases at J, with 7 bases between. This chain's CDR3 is CAWTTGSGNTIYF. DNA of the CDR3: TGTGCCTGGACGACAGGCTCTGGAAACACCATATATTTT.

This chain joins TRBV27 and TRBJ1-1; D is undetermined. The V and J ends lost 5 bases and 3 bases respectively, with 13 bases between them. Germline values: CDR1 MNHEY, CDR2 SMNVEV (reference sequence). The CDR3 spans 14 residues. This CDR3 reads CASSPGGRHTEAFF. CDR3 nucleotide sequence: TGTGCCAGCAGTCCCGGAGGACGGCACACTGAAGCTTTCTTT.

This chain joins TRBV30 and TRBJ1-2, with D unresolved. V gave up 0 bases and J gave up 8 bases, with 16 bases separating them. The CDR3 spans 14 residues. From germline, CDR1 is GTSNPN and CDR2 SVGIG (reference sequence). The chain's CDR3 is CAWSVSLEPRGYTF. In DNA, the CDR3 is TGTGCCTGGAGTGTATCACTAGAGCCGCGAGGCTACACCTTC.